Listed below are T cell receptor beta chains from one sample, sequenced in a study of T-cell reconstitution after alpha-beta-depleted transplantation in children. In TCRdb, the PCR reads were re-called with MiXCR into one record per CDR3 protein. This sample has about 160,000 distinct CDR3 sequences, with 11% found just once. This specimen consisted of PBMCs, obtained before TCRalphabeta/CD19-depleted stem cell transplant. Receptor source: a boy younger than 10 with acute myeloid leukemia, due to receive a stem cell transplant. Each CDR3 is given with its conserved first and last residue. The D gene is left open where the match is weak. Clone sizes are given selectively: once, few, many, or a class where the clone is expanded.

TRBV6-5	TRBJ2-1	.	.	CASSYSGTSDNEQFF	TGTGCCAGCAGTTACAGTGGGACTTCCGACAATGAGCAGTTCTTC
TRBV19	TRBJ2-3	many	.	CATAADLGTDTQYF	TGTGCCACCGCAGCTGATCTCGGCACAGATACGCAGTATTTT
TRBV5-1	TRBJ2-7	many	TRBD2	CASSLGLGGRSYEQYF	TGCGCCAGCAGCTTGGGCCTCGGGGGGAGATCCTACGAGCAGTACTTC
TRBV5-1	TRBJ2-2	many	.	CASSFTGVNTGELFF	TGCGCCAGCAGCTTTACGGGGGTGAACACCGGGGAGCTGTTTTTT
TRBV7-3	TRBJ1-6	many	TRBD1	CASSARGQNSPLHF	TGTGCCAGCAGTGCCCGGGGACAGAATTCACCCCTCCACTTT
TRBV9	TRBJ1-2	many	TRBD1	CASSNRQGADYGYTF	TGTGCCAGCAGCAACCGACAGGGGGCCGACTATGGCTACACCTTC
TRBV5-1	TRBJ2-3	many	TRBD2	CASSLEGSGGPNF	TGCGCCAGCAGCTTGGAGGGTAGCGGGGGTCCGAATTTT
TRBV15	TRBJ1-4	many	TRBD1	CATTDRGGPATNEKLFF	TGTGCCACCACGGACAGGGGGGGGCCTGCAACTAATGAAAAACTGTTTTTT
TRBV6-2/TRBV6-3	TRBJ1-5	many	TRBD1	CASRRQGSGNQPQHF	TGTGCCAGCAGACGACAGGGCTCGGGCAATCAGCCCCAGCATTTT
TRBV20-1	TRBJ2-5	many	.	CSAPRWGETQYF	TGCAGTGCTCCAAGGTGGGGGGAGACCCAGTACTTC
TRBV7-9	TRBJ1-3	many	.	CASRRGVIGNTIYF	TGTGCCAGCCGGAGGGGGGTAATCGGAAACACCATATATTTT
TRBV20-1	TRBJ1-4	many	TRBD1	CSAREDRVEEKLFF	TGCAGTGCTAGGGAAGACAGGGTGGAGGAAAAACTGTTTTTT
TRBV28	TRBJ1-3	many	TRBD1	CASSPGGASGNTIYF	TGTGCCAGTTCACCAGGGGGCGCTTCTGGAAACACCATATATTTT
TRBV28	TRBJ2-3	many	TRBD2	CASSLLSFRTSGRDTQYF	TGTGCCAGCAGTTTATTGTCTTTTAGGACTAGCGGGAGAGATACGCAGTATTTT
TRBV28	TRBJ1-2	many	.	CASSSGANSNYGYTF	TGTGCCAGCAGTTCTGGTGCCAACTCTAACTATGGCTACACCTTC
TRBV7-6	TRBJ2-1	many	TRBD1	CASSSGQGDEQFF	TGTGCCAGCAGCTCGGGACAGGGGGATGAGCAGTTCTTC
TRBV10-2	TRBJ2-1	.	.	CASSDSGTFIYNEQSF	TGCGCCAGCAGTGATTCCGGGACCTTTATCTACAATGAGCAGTCCTTC
TRBV27	TRBJ2-7	many	TRBD1	CASSLGQGPDQYF	TGTGCCAGCAGTCTCGGACAGGGACCGGATCAGTACTTC
TRBV5-1	TRBJ1-6	many	TRBD1	CASSPGTDVSPLHF	TGCGCCAGCAGCCCCGGGACAGATGTTTCACCCCTCCACTTT
TRBV11-3	TRBJ2-3	many	.	CASSLSVSSVGTDTQYF	TGTGCCAGCAGCCTTTCGGTCTCGTCGGTGGGCACAGATACGCAGTATTTT
TRBV7-2	TRBJ1-5	many	.	CASSLAPGNQPQHF	TGTGCCAGCAGCTTAGCACCAGGCAATCAGCCCCAGCATTTT
TRBV9	TRBJ2-1	many	.	CASSTRDWVYNEQFF	TGTGCCAGCAGCACCCGGGACTGGGTCTACAATGAGCAGTTCTTC
TRBV6-5	TRBJ1-5	many	TRBD1	CASRPNRGGNQPQHF	TGTGCCAGCAGGCCCAACAGGGGTGGGAATCAGCCCCAGCATTTT
TRBV28	TRBJ1-4	many	.	CASSLPHRGEKLFF	TGTGCCAGCAGTTTACCTCACCGGGGCGAAAAACTGTTTTTT
TRBV5-1	TRBJ2-7	many	TRBD2	CASSLAAGGPHEQYF	TGCGCCAGCAGCTTGGCGGCGGGAGGGCCACACGAGCAGTACTTC
TRBV28	TRBJ2-7	many	TRBD2	CASSRTSGVIYEQYF	TGTGCCAGCAGCCGAACTAGCGGGGTCATCTACGAGCAGTACTTC
TRBV14	TRBJ1-1	many	TRBD1	CASSPRGQGNTEAFF	TGTGCCAGCAGCCCCCGGGGACAGGGGAACACTGAAGCTTTCTTT
TRBV7-9	TRBJ2-5	few	.	CASSLRAEGETQYF	TGTGCCAGCAGCTTACGGGCCGAGGGGGAGACCCAGTACTTC
TRBV5-4	TRBJ2-5	many	.	CASSPEDQETQYF	TGTGCCAGCAGCCCTGAGGACCAAGAGACCCAGTACTTC
TRBV11-2	TRBJ2-5	.	.	CASSLHETQYF	TGTGCCAGCAGCTTACACGAGACCCAGTACTTC
TRBV3-1	TRBJ1-6	many	.	CASSQRVRFNSPLHF	TGTGCCAGCAGCCAAAGGGTACGCTTTAATTCACCCCTCCACTTT
TRBV29-1	TRBJ1-2	many	.	CSVEVGYYGYTF	TGCAGCGTTGAAGTAGGGTACTATGGCTACACCTTC
TRBV20-1	TRBJ2-3	many	TRBD2	CSATVGAGTTDTQYF	TGCAGTGCTACAGTGGGAGCGGGGACCACAGATACGCAGTATTTT
TRBV4-1	TRBJ1-6	many	.	CASSRAGELNSPLHF	TGCGCCAGCAGTCGAGCAGGGGAATTAAATTCACCCCTCCACTTT
TRBV6-1	TRBJ1-5	many	TRBD1	CASSESTGVGQPQHF	TGTGCCAGCAGTGAATCGACAGGGGTCGGTCAGCCCCAGCATTTT
TRBV3-1	TRBJ1-2	many	.	CASSREEVSLDGYTF	TGTGCCAGCAGCCGAGAAGAGGTGAGCCTCGATGGCTACACCTTC
TRBV28	TRBJ2-3	.	.	CSSSLPTDTQYF	TGTTCCAGCAGTCTCCCGACAGATACGCAGTATTTT
TRBV20-1	TRBJ2-3	many	TRBD2	CSAREASGGADTQYF	TGCAGTGCTAGAGAGGCTAGCGGGGGTGCAGATACGCAGTATTTT
TRBV15	TRBJ2-1	many	.	CATSQGEVNEQFF	TGTGCCACCTCCCAGGGTGAGGTCAATGAGCAGTTCTTC
TRBV27	TRBJ2-4	many	.	CASSPQTEARAKNIQYF	TGTGCCAGCAGTCCCCAGACAGAGGCTAGGGCCAAAAACATTCAGTACTTC
TRBV7-7	TRBJ2-7	many	TRBD2	CASSPLGTSGSHEQYF	TGTGCCAGCAGCCCCCTGGGGACTAGCGGGAGCCACGAGCAGTACTTC
TRBV7-2	TRBJ1-6	many	TRBD1	CASSLAWTGIGSPLHF	TGTGCCAGCAGCTTAGCCTGGACAGGGATTGGCTCACCCCTCCACTTT
TRBV29-1	TRBJ2-5	many	TRBD2	CSVERGLEGTQYF	TGCAGCGTCGAGAGGGGACTAGAAGGGACCCAGTACTTC
TRBV20-1	TRBJ2-3	medium-sized	.	CSARENAQYF	TGCAGTGCCAGGGAGAATGCGCAGTATTTT
TRBV6-1	TRBJ2-7	many	.	CASSGGRTSQREQYF	TGTGCCAGCAGTGGGGGACGCACCAGTCAACGGGAGCAGTACTTC
TRBV6-6	TRBJ1-5	many	.	CASSPDGVGPQHF	TGTGCCAGCAGTCCAGACGGAGTAGGGCCCCAGCATTTT
TRBV7-2	TRBJ2-2	many	.	CASSRRGAGTGELFF	TGTGCCAGCAGCCGTCGGGGGGCGGGCACCGGGGAGCTGTTTTTT
TRBV12-3/TRBV12-4	TRBJ1-1	many	.	CASRRNTEAFF	TGTGCCAGCAGGCGCAACACTGAAGCTTTCTTT
TRBV10-3	TRBJ2-1	many	TRBD2	CATSGGSYNEQFF	TGTGCCACCTCGGGGGGGTCCTACAATGAGCAGTTCTTC
TRBV12-3/TRBV12-4	TRBJ2-5	many	TRBD1	CASSKQGIETQYF	TGTGCCAGCAGTAAACAGGGGATTGAGACCCAGTACTTC
TRBV21-1	TRBJ1-1	many	.	CASSTSRTGEAFF	TGTGCCAGCAGCACCTCCAGGACAGGTGAAGCTTTCTTT
TRBV4-1	TRBJ2-2	.	.	CASSHGRGLGGELFF	TGCGCCAGCAGCCACGGTCGGGGTCTAGGGGGGGAGCTGTTTTTT
TRBV15	TRBJ2-7	many	TRBD2	CATSRAAGANYEQYF	TGTGCCACCAGCAGAGCAGCGGGAGCGAACTACGAGCAGTACTTC